Shown below are 26 T cell receptor beta chains from a single sample sequenced in a study of CD8 T cells in ankylosing spondylitis. TCRdb recomputed calls from the 5' RACE reads with MiXCR, one row per CDR3 protein. The sample has around 180,000 distinct CDR3 sequences, 15% to 20% seen once. The sequencing sample was made of blood, either unsorted or a sorted T cell fraction (not recorded which). These receptors all come from a male donor aged 10-30 years with ankylosing spondylitis or in good health (not recorded which).

The gene calls are TRBV2 and TRBJ2-1, with 7 bases aligning to TRBD2. CDR3 length equals 15 residues. With 5 bases clipped from V and 6 bases from J, the junction kept 10 bases outside the gene matches. CDR1 is SNHLY, CDR2 FYNNEI, per germline. The CDR3 DNA reads TGTGCCAGCAGTCCAGAGCGGGGACCAGGCAATGAGCAGTTCTTC. This gives the protein CASSPERGPGNEQFF.

At least ten counts were recorded for this clonotype. This chain links TRBV20-1 with TRBJ2-3; TRBD2 aligns across 7 bases. With 1 base clipped from V and 3 bases from J, the junction kept 7 bases outside the gene matches. Germline V gene sequence: CDR1 DFQATT, CDR2 SNEGSKA (reference sequence). The length of the CDR3 is 15 residues. DNA of the CDR3: TGCAGTGCTAGAGTGGTGCGGGAGATTACAGATACGCAGTATTTT. Protein sequence: CSARVVREITDTQYF.

This clonotype has ten or more counts. V gene TRBV7-6 combines with J gene TRBJ1-1; D remains unclear. V lost 1 base and J lost 0, with 15 bases in between. This CDR3 comprises 17 residues. Germline CDR1 is SGHVS and CDR2 is FNYEAQ. The CDR3 reads CASSLGAEANMNTEAFF. The CDR3 bases are TGTGCCAGCAGCTTAGGGGCAGAGGCCAATATGAACACTGAAGCTTTCTTT.

This clonotype was recorded many times. This rearrangement joins TRBV7-9 to TRBJ2-2; D perhaps matches TRBD2 (6 bases). The CDR3 has 17 amino acids. Looked up from germline, CDR1 is SEHNR and CDR2 is FQNEAQ (reference sequence). V lost 0 bases, J lost 0 bases, and 11 bases lay in between. CDR3 nucleotide sequence: TGTGCCAGCAGCTTAGCATCGGCGGGGTCGAACACCGGGGAGCTGTTTTTT. Translation: CASSLASAGSNTGELFF.

This clonotype was counted ten times or more. The V call is TRBV12-3 or TRBV12-4, the J call TRBJ2-7; TRBD1 might be the D (6 bases). CDR3 size: 14 residues. V lost 5 bases and J 6 bases, leaving 17 bases between the germline ends. The CDR3 DNA reads as TGTGCCAGCAGTCCAGACTGGGGGCGTCGCGAGCAGTACGTC. It translates to CASSPDWGRREQYV.

This clonotype was found many times. V is TRBV14 and J is TRBJ2-2; D possibly uses TRBD1 or TRBD2 (6 bases each). This CDR3 spans 16 amino acids. V was shortened by 3 bases and J by 6 bases, with 17 bases between the two germline ends. Germline V CDR1 and CDR2: SGHDN, FVKESK. The CDR3 protein is CASSQIGGLAAGELFF. The CDR3 nucleotides read TGTGCCAGCAGCCAGATAGGGGGGCTAGCCGCCGGGGAGCTGTTTTTT.

The CDR3 sequence is CSVEDPSEQYF. CDR3 DNA: TGCAGCGTTGAAGATCCAAGCGAGCAGTACTTC. This chain links TRBV29-1 with TRBJ2-7; D gene uncertain. Germline CDR1 is SQVTM and CDR2 is ANQGSEA. CDR3 length: 11 amino acids. Trimming shortened V by 0 bases and J by 6 bases, and 6 bases separated the two germline ends.

This clonotype was detected ten times or more. The chain joins TRBV14 to TRBJ2-3; the D gene is possibly TRBD2 (5 bases). Between the trimmed V and J ends, which lost 3 bases and 2 bases, there was a span of 18 bases. Germline CDR1 SGHDN, CDR2 FVKESK. The CDR3 has 17 residues. The CDR3 region has the DNA TGTGCCAGCAGCCACGACTTATACGGGGTTTCCACAGATACGCAGTATTTT. It translates to CASSHDLYGVSTDTQYF.

This clonotype occurred many times. This rearrangement joins TRBV19 to TRBJ2-3, with D perhaps matching TRBD1 (5 bases). V lost 5 bases to trimming and J lost 0 bases, with 21 bases between them. The CDR3 length is 18 residues. Germline CDR1 and CDR2: LNHDA and SQIVND (reference sequence). The CDR3 sequence is CASSLQASTSLSTDTQYF. Written as DNA, the CDR3 is TGTGCCAGTAGTTTACAGGCCTCAACTTCCCTAAGCACAGATACGCAGTATTTT.

This clonotype was recorded at least ten times. V is TRBV20-1 and J is TRBJ1-6; 9 nucleotides line up with TRBD1. Germline trimming cut 2 bases from V and 8 bases from J; bases unmatched to any gene: 7. The CDR3 covers 15 residues. Germline assignment: CDR1 DFQATT and CDR2 SNEGSKA (reference sequence). CDR3 in amino acids: CSARLKGQGYSPLHF. The DNA for the CDR3 is TGCAGTGCTAGATTAAAGGGACAGGGATATTCACCCCTCCACTTT.

This clonotype was counted many times. V usage is TRBV5-5 and J usage is TRBJ2-7, with 11 bases that match TRBD1. This CDR3 has 15 amino acids. J gave up 2 bases and V 3 bases, and 4 bases lay outside the gene matches. Per germline, CDR1 SGHKS and CDR2 YYEKEE (reference sequence). The DNA of the CDR3 is TGTGCCAGCAGCTGGGTGGGACAGGGGGCCTACGAGCAGTACGTC. Protein product: CASSWVGQGAYEQYV.

The V call is TRBV29-1, the J call TRBJ1-1; unclear D gene. Trimming took 3 bases from V and 11 from J, leaving 22 bases between them. The CDR3 length is 14 residues. CDR1 is SQVTM and CDR2 is ANQGSEA in the germline V gene. The CDR3 sequence is CSVEGLSRIVEAFF. The CDR3 DNA is TGCAGCGTTGAGGGTCTCTCCCGTATCGTTGAGGCTTTCTTT. The full variable domain, in which reference TRBV29-1 and TRBJ1-1 provide the parts outside the CDR3, is SAVISQKPSRDICQRGTSLTIQCQVDSQVTMMFWYRQQPGQSLTLIATANQGSEATYESGFVIDKFPISRPNLTFSTLTVSNMSPEDSSIYLCSVEGLSRIVEAFFGQGTRLTVV.

The chain is built from TRBV11-2 and TRBJ2-4, with D possibly TRBD1 on 6 matching bases. CDR1 is SGHAT and CDR2 is FQNNGV in the germline V gene. Trimming cost V 4 bases and J 2 bases, with 15 bases left between them. The CDR3 covers 16 residues. The DNA for the CDR3 is TGTGCCAGCAGCTATCTCAGGGGCCCTACCAAAAACATTCAGTACTTC. Translation: CASSYLRGPTKNIQYF.

This clonotype was picked up many times. V and J are TRBV7-9 and TRBJ1-1, with D tentatively TRBD1 (6 bases). Germline values: CDR1 SEHNR, CDR2 FQNEAQ (reference sequence). The CDR3 runs 16 residues. The ends were cut back, 5 bases at V and 4 bases at J, with 20 bases in the middle. The CDR3 DNA follows: TGTGCCAGCAGCCCACTAGGGGGGGTACGGGGCACTGAAGCTTTCTTT. It encodes CASSPLGGVRGTEAFF.

V is TRBV10-3 and J is TRBJ2-1; D unclear. Trimming pared 2 bases from V and 8 bases from J, leaving 16 bases between. The germline CDR1 and CDR2 sequences are ENHRY and SYGVKD. This CDR3 is built from 15 residues. CDR3 sequence (DNA): TGTGCCATCAGTGAGAGCCTTGGTCTCCTGGATGAGCAGTTCTTC. The encoded protein is CAISESLGLLDEQFF.

In its sample, this clonotype was seen many times. The CDR3 DNA reads as TGCAGTGCTAGAGACACTAGAGCGGGGGTATACAATGAGCAGTTCTTC. Protein: CSARDTRAGVYNEQFF. The chain carries TRBV20-1 and TRBJ2-1, with 8 bases lining up with TRBD2. V lost 0 bases to trimming and J lost 4 bases; unmatched junction nucleotides: 8. This CDR3 spans 16 amino acids. Germline loops: CDR1 DFQATT, CDR2 SNEGSKA (reference sequence).

This clonotype was observed at least ten times. The chain employs TRBV12-3 or TRBV12-4 and TRBJ2-1; possibly TRBD1 for D (6 bases). Trimming took off 6 bases at V and 2 bases at J, with 20 bases between the two ends. CDR3 length: 17 amino acids. The CDR3 DNA follows: TGTGCCAGCAGAGGGGGAGTCGGACAGACTACCTACAATGAGCAGTTCTTC. Its protein is CASRGGVGQTTYNEQFF.

The CDR3 DNA reads as TGCAGTGTTAGGTTACTAGCGGGCTACAATGAGCAGTTCTTC. Encoded protein: CSVRLLAGYNEQFF. The chain is built from TRBV29-1 and TRBJ2-1; 9 bases are a match to TRBD2. The length of the CDR3 is 14 residues. Germline-derived CDR1 and CDR2 are SQVTM and ANQGSEA.

This clonotype was recorded at least ten times. V usage is TRBV10-3 and J usage is TRBJ2-7; TRBD2 matches 7 bases. Germline assignment: CDR1 ENHRY and CDR2 SYGVKD. This CDR3 contains 13 residues. V lost 6 bases and J lost 6; bases outside the gene matches: 8. In nucleotides, the CDR3 is TGTGCCATCAGCAATGGACTAGATGCCGAGCAGTACGTC. Protein: CAISNGLDAEQYV.

At least ten counts were recorded for this clonotype. CDR3 residues: CASSTLQGGEQYF. DNA of the CDR3: TGTGCCAGCAGTACTTTACAGGGAGGCGAGCAGTACTTC. The rearrangement joins TRBV12-3 or TRBV12-4 to TRBJ2-7; D may correspond to TRBD1 or TRBD2 (6 bases each). The germline V and J ends were trimmed by 5 bases and 6 bases, with 14 bases remaining between them. This CDR3 is built from 13 residues.

This clonotype was found many times. The chain is built from TRBV5-1 and TRBJ2-1; 10 bases line up with TRBD2. V shed 6 bases and J 0 bases; nucleotides not matched to a gene: 6. The CDR3 has 16 residues. Per the germline V gene, CDR1 is SGHRS and CDR2 is YFSETQ. In DNA form, the CDR3 reads TGCGCCAGCACACGGACTAGCGGTGGCTCCTACAATGAGCAGTTCTTC. This translates into CASTRTSGGSYNEQFF.

This clonotype came up many times. This rearrangement joins TRBV18 to TRBJ1-1; the match to TRBD1 covers 9 bases. The CDR3 loop spans 14 amino acids. Germline CDR1 is KGHSH and CDR2 is LQKENI. J gave up 9 bases and V 3 bases, and 8 bases lay outside the gene matches. This CDR3 is CASSPPGQGFQAFF. The CDR3 bases are TGTGCCAGCTCACCCCCGGGACAGGGCTTTCAAGCTTTCTTT. The full variable domain, rest sourced from reference TRBV18 and TRBJ1-1, is NAGVMQNPRHLVRRRGQEARLRCSPMKGHSHVYWYRQLPEEGLKFMVYLQKENIIDESGMPKERFSAEFPKEGPSILRIQQVVRGDSAAYFCASSPPGQGFQAFFGQGTRLTVV.

In its sample, this clonotype was seen many times. The V gene is TRBV3-1, the J gene TRBJ1-6; the D is unclear. This CDR3 region has 16 residues. Trimming left V 0 bases short and J 6 bases short, with 12 bases between. Germline V gene sequence: CDR1 LGHDT, CDR2 YNNKEL (reference sequence). In DNA, the CDR3 is TGTGCCAGCAGCCAAGAACATGGATTGTTTAATTCACCCCTCCACTTT. As protein: CASSQEHGLFNSPLHF. The whole variable domain, filled in from reference TRBV3-1 and TRBJ1-6, reads DTAVSQTPKYLVTQMGNDKSIKCEQNLGHDTMYWYKQDSKKFLKIMFSYNNKELIINETVPNRFSPKSPDKAHLNLHINSLELGDSAVYFCASSQEHGLFNSPLHFGNGTRLTVT.

The chain recombines TRBV6-2 or TRBV6-3 with TRBJ2-7, with 12 bases lining up with TRBD1. There are 16 residues in the CDR3. Per germline, CDR1 MNHEY and CDR2 SVGEGT. V lost 2 bases, J lost 6 bases, and 8 bases stayed unmatched. The CDR3 nucleotides are TGTGCCAGCAGTTACGGTGAGGGACAGGGGGCTCGCGAGCAGTACTTC. Translating gives CASSYGEGQGAREQYF.

This chain joins TRBV20-1 and TRBJ2-1; possibly TRBD2 for D (6 bases). The germline V and J ends were trimmed by 3 bases and 0 bases, with 12 bases remaining between them. The CDR3 covers 15 residues. The germline V gene encodes CDR1 DFQATT and CDR2 SNEGSKA (reference sequence). Here the CDR3 reads CSARSRESSYNEQFF. DNA for the CDR3: TGCAGTGCTAGGTCCCGGGAGAGCTCCTACAATGAGCAGTTCTTC.

This clonotype was picked up many times. The chain joins TRBV7-6 to TRBJ2-1; D is uncertain. Trimming took 4 bases from V and 3 from J, leaving 4 bases between them. CDR1 and CDR2 (germline): SGHVS, FNYEAQ. The CDR3 length is 12 residues. The CDR3 here is CASSWNYNEQFF. The CDR3 coding sequence is TGTGCCAGCAGCTGGAACTACAATGAGCAGTTCTTC.